The 17 T cell receptor beta chains in this list originate from one sample, sequenced in a study of PD-L1 blockade in urothelial cancer. Generated by immunoSEQ multiplex PCR, the TCRdb table keeps only in-frame clones and is missing some. The table includes around 30,000 clones, 84% detected once. The starting material was PBMCs, obtained around atezolizumab (anti-PD-L1) treatment. These receptors all come from a man in his 60s with urothelial cancer.

The chain carries TRBV18 and TRBJ2-1, with 8 bases that match TRBD2. The junction had 11 bases not matched to a gene; V was cut back by 11 bases and J by 8 bases. The germline CDR1 and CDR2 sequences are KGHSH and LQKENI. There are 13 residues in the CDR3. For the CDR3, the DNA is TGTGCCGCGAGCGGGAGTCAGGGCGATGAGCAGTTCTTC. This gives the protein CAASGSQGDEQFF.

The count of this clone is one. The V gene is TRBV21-1, the J gene TRBJ1-1; the table's D call, TRBD1, has no DNA check behind it. TRBV21-1 is tagged as a pseudogene. The CDR3 sequence is 15 residues long. CDR3: CASSSRDRSNTEAFF. In nucleotides, the CDR3 is TGTGCCAGCAGCTCCCGGGACAGATCGAACACTGAAGCTTTCTTT.

This clone was found once. The chain combines TRBV4-3 with TRBJ2-5; TRBD2 is a possible D gene (7 bases). Germline CDR1 LGHNA, CDR2 YSLEER. This CDR3 region has 14 residues. Trimming shortened V by 2 bases and J by 7 bases, and 14 bases separated the two germline ends. The CDR3 nucleotides read TGCGCCAGCAGCCAAACACAGGGAGGGAGGACCCAGTACTTC. Translated, it gives CASSQTQGGRTQYF.

The chain combines TRBV7-6 with TRBJ2-5; tentative D call: TRBD1 (6 bases). Germline assignment: CDR1 SGHVS and CDR2 FNYEAQ. This CDR3 region has 15 residues. V was clipped by 7 bases and J by 1 base, with 16 bases between them. The CDR3 loop is CASTVNTDSQETQYF. For the CDR3, the DNA is TGTGCCAGCACCGTTAACACGGACAGCCAAGAGACCCAGTACTTC. The variable domain in full, with the rest retrieved from reference TRBV7-6 and TRBJ2-5, is GAGVSQSPRYKVTKRGQDVALRCDPISGHVSLYWYRQALGQGPEFLTYFNYEAQQDKSGLPNDRFSAERPEGSISTLTIQRTEQRDSAMYRCASTVNTDSQETQYFGPGTRLLVL.

The CDR3 spells CASSLRQGSSYNSPLHF. CDR3 nucleotides: TGTGCCAGCAGCCTCAGACAGGGTAGCTCCTATAATTCACCCCTCCACTTT. This chain connects TRBV7-6 to TRBJ1-6, with 7 positions matching TRBD1. The germline V gene has CDR1 SGHVS and CDR2 FNYEAQ. Trimming at V came to 5 bases and at J to 0 bases, leaving 7 bases not matched to a gene. CDR3 size: 17 residues.

The CDR3 bases are TGTGCCAGCAGTAGACGACAGGCCAGCTCCTACAATGAGCAGTTCTTC. It yields the protein CASSRRQASSYNEQFF. The rearrangement links TRBV28 to TRBJ2-1; maybe TRBD1 (6 bases). The CDR3 spans 16 residues. V was pared by 5 bases and J by 0 bases, with 14 bases between. Germline CDR1 and CDR2: MDHEN and SYDVKM.

This chain links TRBV5-5 with TRBJ1-2; D not resolved. CDR1 SGHKS and CDR2 YYEKEE come from the germline V gene (reference sequence). Trimming removed 3 bases from V and 4 bases from J, with 19 bases in between. The CDR3 is 16 residues long. The CDR3, as DNA: TGTGCCAGCAGCTCTCGTGTGCAGGCCTTGTCCTATGGCTACACCTTC. It is translated as CASSSRVQALSYGYTF.

The chain couples TRBV7-2 to TRBJ2-2; 9 bases map to TRBD2. Germline V gene sequence: CDR1 SGHTA, CDR2 FQGNSA. V shed 3 bases and J 4 bases; nucleotides not matched to a gene: 6. The CDR3 is 16 residues long. The CDR3 coding sequence is TGTGCCAGCAGCTTCTCGCGAGCGGGGGGCACCGGGGAGCTGTTTTTT. This sequence encodes CASSFSRAGGTGELFF.

This clone was seen a few times. This chain connects TRBV5-1 to TRBJ2-7; a possible D gene is TRBD2 (5 bases). The CDR3 has 15 residues. Germline V gene lookup returns CDR1 SGHRS and CDR2 YFSETQ. Deletions cut 0 bases from V and 0 bases from J, with 10 bases between. CDR3 coding DNA: TGCGCCAGCAGCTTGGGAGCGGCTCCCTCCTACGAGCAGTACTTC. Its translation is CASSLGAAPSYEQYF.

The chain uses TRBV19 and TRBJ1-5; possibly TRBD1 for D (6 bases). This CDR3 region has 15 residues. CDR1 LNHDA and CDR2 SQIVND come from the germline V gene (reference sequence). Trimming pared 3 bases from V and 2 bases from J, leaving 11 bases between. CDR3 protein: CASSMRAGGNQPQHF. The DNA for the CDR3 is TGTGCCAGTAGTATGAGGGCAGGGGGCAATCAGCCCCAGCATTTT.

The rearrangement uses TRBV7-9 and TRBJ1-4, with 9 bases identical to TRBD1. Per germline, CDR1 SEHNR and CDR2 FQNEAQ (reference sequence). J gave up 3 bases and V 4 bases, and 3 bases lay outside the gene matches. There are 15 residues in the CDR3. The CDR3 reads CASSSRTGANEKLFF. DNA of the CDR3: TGTGCCAGCAGCTCTCGGACAGGGGCTAATGAAAAACTGTTTTTT.

This chain links TRBV9 with TRBJ2-5, with D tentatively TRBD2 (6 bases). CDR3 size: 14 residues. Trimming removed 0 bases at V and 2 bases at J, with 8 bases between. Germline V lookup: CDR1 SGDLS, CDR2 YYNGEE. CDR3 coding DNA: TGTGCCAGCAGCGTAGGTGCGGGGCAAGAGACCCAGTACTTC. Its protein product is CASSVGAGQETQYF.

The V call is TRBV9, the J call TRBJ1-2; 12 bases line up with TRBD1. The CDR3 sequence is 15 residues long. Germline V lookup: CDR1 SGDLS, CDR2 YYNGEE. V lost 2 bases, J lost 8 bases, and 7 bases stayed unmatched. The DNA of the CDR3 is TGTGCCAGCAGCGTTACCGGGACAGGGGGCTTCGGCTACACCTTC. It specifies CASSVTGTGGFGYTF.

CDR3 amino acids: CASSVVAGAQETQYF. CDR3 DNA sequence: TGTGCCAGCAGCGTGGTAGCGGGGGCACAAGAGACCCAGTACTTC. The gene calls are TRBV2 and TRBJ2-5; 9 positions match TRBD2. The CDR3 loop spans 15 amino acids. Germline lookup yields CDR1 SNHLY and CDR2 FYNNEI. J lost 2 bases, V lost 6 bases, and 7 bases had no gene match.

This chain links TRBV18 with TRBJ1-5; D perhaps matches TRBD1 (5 bases). Germline V gives CDR1 KGHSH, CDR2 LQKENI. The CDR3 consists of 18 residues. The V end lost 4 bases, the J end lost 1 base, and 20 bases lay between the germline ends. DNA of the CDR3: TGTGCCAGCTCACAAGGGGTCGGACCGCGTACGAGCAATCAGCCCCAGCATTTT. Amino acids: CASSQGVGPRTSNQPQHF.

The rearrangement uses TRBV6-1 and TRBJ2-7, with TRBD1 matching over 8 bases. Germline V gene sequence: CDR1 MNHNS, CDR2 SASEGT. This CDR3 region has 14 residues. After removal of 6 bases from V and 9 bases from J, the junction contained 13 bases not matched to a gene. The CDR3 loop reads CASRSGTGLLWQYF. The CDR3 coding sequence is TGTGCCAGCAGATCCGGGACAGGTCTCCTTTGGCAGTACTTC.

This clone is a singleton in its sample. The chain uses TRBV7-6 and TRBJ2-6; the D is unclear. Trimming removed 5 bases from V and 2 bases from J, with 13 bases in between. CDR1 and CDR2 from the germline V gene are SGHVS and FNYEAQ. This CDR3 region has 16 residues. CDR3 residues: CASSPLGDTGANVLTF. CDR3 in DNA: TGTGCCAGCAGCCCCTTAGGTGACACTGGGGCCAACGTCCTGACTTTC. Full variable domain (outside the CDR3, taken from reference TRBV7-6 and TRBJ2-6): GAGVSQSPRYKVTKRGQDVALRCDPISGHVSLYWYRQALGQGPEFLTYFNYEAQQDKSGLPNDRFSAERPEGSISTLTIQRTEQRDSAMYRCASSPLGDTGANVLTFGAGSRLTVL.